One sample yielded the 22 T cell receptor beta chains listed below, sequenced in a study of blood T cell repertoires in COVID-19. TCRdb's table, derived via immunoSEQ multiplex PCR, lists solely in-frame clones and lacks some. This repertoire shows more than 150,000 clones, 70% to 85% found once; its top ten account for about 4.9%. Sequenced input: peripheral blood. The receptors here all came from a woman in her twenties or thirties with acute or convalescent COVID-19.

The V gene is TRBV28, the J gene TRBJ1-6; 10 nucleotides agree with TRBD1. The CDR3 is 15 amino acids. Germline values: CDR1 MDHEN, CDR2 SYDVKM. Trimming cost V 3 bases and J 9 bases; bases outside gene matches: 5. The CDR3 DNA reads as TGTGCCAGCAGTTTTTTTGGGACAGGGGCTTCACCCCTCCACTTT. Protein product: CASSFFGTGASPLHF. The full variable domain, rest sourced from reference TRBV28 and TRBJ1-6, is DVKVTQSSRYLVKRTGEKVFLECVQDMDHENMFWYRQDPGLGLRLIYFSYDVKMKEKGDIPEGYSVSREKKERFSLILESASTNQTSMYLCASSFFGTGASPLHFGNGTRLTVT.

The chain is built from TRBV5-1 and TRBJ2-1; 12 bases match TRBD2. V lost 1 base to trimming and J lost 5 bases; unmatched junction nucleotides: 1. This CDR3 spans 15 amino acids. Germline CDR1 and CDR2: SGHRS and YFSETQ. CDR3 sequence reads: CASSLRLAGDNEQFF. CDR3 coding DNA: TGCGCCAGCAGCTTGCGACTAGCGGGAGACAATGAGCAGTTCTTC.

The V and J genes are TRBV9 and TRBJ1-2; 7 nucleotides line up with TRBD1. This CDR3 is 14 amino acids long. Germline CDR1 is SGDLS and CDR2 is YYNGEE. V was pared by 4 bases and J by 4 bases, with 7 bases of the junction left unmatched. The CDR3 here is CASSSRTGVYGYTF. CDR3 sequence (DNA): TGTGCCAGCAGCTCCCGGACAGGCGTCTATGGCTACACCTTC.

This clone came up once. J is TRBJ1-3 and V is TRBV30; 7 bases map to TRBD1. This CDR3 is built from 13 residues. The germline V gene encodes CDR1 GTSNPN and CDR2 SVGIG (reference sequence). The chain's CDR3 is CVGTAISGNTIYF. The CDR3 region has the DNA TGTGTCGGGACAGCCATCTCTGGAAACACCATATATTTT.

Remarks on this clone: The same CDR3 arises from other DNA sequences in this sample as well. The chain links TRBV12-3 or TRBV12-4 to TRBJ1-2, with D perhaps matching TRBD1 (5 bases). This CDR3 is built from 12 residues. Between the trimmed V and J ends, which lost 5 bases and 8 bases, there was a span of 12 bases. This chain's CDR3 is CASSPGLGGYTF. Written as DNA, the CDR3 is TGTGCCAGCAGTCCAGGGCTCGGAGGCTACACCTTC.

The chain employs TRBV30 and TRBJ2-1; 11 nucleotides agree with TRBD2. CDR3 size: 18 residues. With 0 bases clipped from V and 4 bases from J, the junction kept 11 bases outside the gene matches. Germline V gene lookup returns CDR1 GTSNPN and CDR2 SVGIG (reference sequence). CDR3 DNA sequence: TGTGCCTGGAGTGTGAGGGGCTGGGCTAGCGGGGGGTACAATGAGCAGTTCTTC. Amino acids: CAWSVRGWASGGYNEQFF.

The J gene is TRBJ2-7, the V gene TRBV27; 8 bases match TRBD1. V was pared by 3 bases and J by 6 bases, with 7 bases of the junction left unmatched. From germline, CDR1 is MNHEY and CDR2 SMNVEV (reference sequence). CDR3 length: 14 residues. The DNA for the CDR3 is TGTGCCAGCAGTTTTCGCGGACAGGGTGTCGAGCAGTACTTC. Encoded protein: CASSFRGQGVEQYF.

There are a few counts of this clone. V and J are TRBV4-3 and TRBJ2-1; D gene unclear. Trimming removed 5 bases from V and 10 bases from J, with 18 bases in between. Germline assignment: CDR1 LGHNA and CDR2 YSLEER. The length of the CDR3 is 14 residues. CDR3 sequence: CASSSRINSPEQFF. CDR3 nucleotides: TGCGCCAGCAGCTCGCGAATTAACTCGCCAGAGCAGTTCTTC.

The gene calls are TRBV28 and TRBJ2-5; maybe TRBD1 (5 bases). The germline V gene has CDR1 MDHEN and CDR2 SYDVKM. The length of the CDR3 is 13 residues. Trimming cost V 9 bases and J 1 base, with 12 bases left between them. The CDR3 nucleotides are TGTGCCAGTGTACGGCAGGGCCAAGAGACCCAGTACTTC. It encodes CASVRQGQETQYF.

The chain uses TRBV9 and TRBJ2-2, with TRBD2 matching 10 bases. Unmatched junction bases numbered 3, after V lost 2 bases and J lost 5 bases. The CDR3 spans 15 residues. The germline CDR1 and CDR2 sequences are SGDLS and YYNGEE. The CDR3 sequence: CASSVLAGETGELFF. The CDR3 DNA follows: TGTGCCAGCAGCGTTCTAGCGGGAGAGACCGGGGAGCTGTTTTTT.

V usage is TRBV16 and J usage is TRBJ2-3; possible D gene TRBD1, 5 bases. Trimming cost V 1 base and J 2 bases, with 10 bases left between them. The CDR3 consists of 15 residues. Germline V CDR1 and CDR2: KGHSY, FQNENV. CDR3 in amino acids: CASSQYVRDTDTQYF. CDR3 in DNA: TGTGCCAGCAGCCAATACGTCAGGGACACAGATACGCAGTATTTT.

Points on this clone: Other DNA variants within this sample encode the same CDR3. The V gene is TRBV27, the J gene TRBJ1-1, with a possible D match to TRBD1 (5 bases). V was clipped by 1 base and J by 7 bases, with 7 bases between them. Germline loops: CDR1 MNHEY, CDR2 SMNVEV (reference sequence). This CDR3 has 12 amino acids. The CDR3 sequence is CASSLLGREAFF. CDR3 sequence (DNA): TGTGCCAGCAGTTTATTGGGGCGTGAAGCTTTCTTT.

Points on this clone: This sample includes further DNA sequences coding for the same CDR3. The chain employs TRBV11-2 and TRBJ2-7; TRBD1 matches 7 bases. The CDR3 runs to 14 residues. Germline V lookup: CDR1 SGHAT, CDR2 FQNNGV. The V and J ends lost 2 bases and 2 bases, in that order; junction bases with no gene match: 3. The CDR3 here is CASSLRQGTYEQYF. The CDR3 nucleotides are TGTGCCAGCAGCTTACGACAGGGAACCTACGAGCAGTACTTC. Full variable domain (outside the CDR3, taken from reference TRBV11-2 and TRBJ2-7): EAGVAQSPRYKIIEKRQSVAFWCNPISGHATLYWYQQILGQGPKLLIQFQNNGVVDDSQLPKDRFSAERLKGVDSTLKIQPAKLEDSAVYLCASSLRQGTYEQYFGPGTRLTVT.

The V call is TRBV5-1, the J call TRBJ1-6; D remains unclear. Germline lookup yields CDR1 SGHRS and CDR2 YFSETQ. V shed 0 bases and J shed 9 bases, with 13 bases lying between them. This CDR3 has 15 amino acids. DNA of the CDR3: TGCGCCAGCAGCTTGGACCCAGGAGGTAGTTCACCCCTCCACTTT. Residues: CASSLDPGGSSPLHF. The whole variable domain, remainder taken from reference TRBV5-1 and TRBJ1-6, is KAGVTQTPRYLIKTRGQQVTLSCSPISGHRSVSWYQQTPGQGLQFLFEYFSETQRNKGNFPGRFSGRQFSNSRSEMNVSTLELGDSALYLCASSLDPGGSSPLHFGNGTRLTVT.

The rearrangement links TRBV7-8 to TRBJ2-7; maybe TRBD2 (6 bases). With 3 bases removed from V and 2 bases from J, the gap between germline ends came to 20 bases. In germline, CDR1 is SGHVS, CDR2 FQNEAQ. This CDR3 comprises 17 residues. The CDR3 here is CASSFTAVEGVAYEQYF. CDR3 nucleotide sequence: TGTGCCAGCAGCTTCACGGCCGTGGAGGGTGTTGCCTACGAGCAGTACTTC.

This clone was recorded at least ten times. The chain combines TRBV7-9 with TRBJ2-5; TRBD2 matches at 7 bases. Trimming cost V 10 bases and J 1 base; bases outside gene matches: 9. Germline CDR1 SEHNR, CDR2 FQNEAQ (reference sequence). This CDR3 is 14 amino acids long. The CDR3 is CATATAGRQETQYF. CDR3 nucleotides: TGTGCCACAGCAACAGCGGGGCGCCAAGAGACCCAGTACTTC.

The CDR3 sequence is CASSSSRGGSYGYTF. CDR3 DNA sequence: TGCGCCAGCAGCTCCTCCCGGGGCGGGAGCTATGGCTACACCTTC. The chain couples TRBV4-3 to TRBJ1-2, with D perhaps matching TRBD1 (5 bases). This CDR3 has 15 amino acids. V lost 5 bases, J lost 4 bases, and 17 bases lay in between. The V gene's germline CDR1 is LGHNA and CDR2 YSLEER.

In its sample, this clone was seen a few times. Other DNA sequences in this specimen translate into the identical CDR3. This chain joins TRBV12-3 or TRBV12-4 and TRBJ2-5; D may be TRBD1 (6 bases). V dropped 2 bases and J dropped 5 bases, with 9 bases sitting between them. This CDR3 comprises 13 residues. The DNA of the CDR3 is TGTGCCAGCAGTTTATCAGGGGTCGAGACCCAGTACTTC. Translation gives CASSLSGVETQYF.

V gene TRBV7-2 combines with J gene TRBJ1-3, with D tentatively TRBD1 (5 bases). This CDR3 comprises 15 residues. Trimming removed 1 base at V and 1 base at J, with 8 bases between. CDR1 is SGHTA and CDR2 is FQGNSA in the germline V gene. The CDR3 DNA reads TGTGCCAGCAGCTTAGGGGGGGGGTCTGGAAACACCATATATTTT. Translating gives CASSLGGGSGNTIYF.

The chain joins TRBV2 to TRBJ1-2, with TRBD1 as a possible D gene (5 bases). Germline CDR1 reads SNHLY; CDR2 reads FYNNEI. Trimming took off 8 bases at V and 0 bases at J, with 16 bases between the two ends. The length of the CDR3 is 15 residues. CDR3 sequence: CASQVRANSNYGYTF. The CDR3 DNA sequence: TGTGCCAGCCAAGTCAGGGCGAATTCTAACTATGGCTACACCTTC.

The genes are TRBV18 and TRBJ2-7; the D gene is possibly TRBD2 (6 bases). The CDR3 contains 15 residues. Germline V gives CDR1 KGHSH, CDR2 LQKENI. The germline V and J ends were trimmed by 1 base and 1 base, with 11 bases remaining between them. The CDR3 protein is CASSPLRGNSYEQYF. DNA for the CDR3: TGTGCCAGCTCACCACTACGGGGGAATTCCTACGAGCAGTACTTC.

CDR3 residues: CASGTYRGHNSPLHF. CDR3 in DNA: TGTGCCAGCGGTACCTACAGGGGGCATAATTCACCCCTCCACTTT. The V and J genes are TRBV27 and TRBJ1-6, with 9 nucleotides matching TRBD1. Germline lookup yields CDR1 MNHEY and CDR2 SMNVEV (reference sequence). The V gene end was trimmed by 8 bases and the J gene end by 5 bases; junction bases not matched to a gene: 7. The CDR3 is made up of 15 amino acids.